This T cell receptor (beta chain) comes out of a study of T cells in Graves' hyperthyroidism and ophthalmopathy. TCR beta CDR3 sequences were amplified from RNA transcripts. TCR CDR3 regions were first amplified by RT-PCR with HTBI primers. Each CDR3 protein gets one entry after TCRdb re-called the multiplex PCR reads with MiXCR. The sample lists 550,000 to 600,000 distinct CDR3 sequences, 12% to 15% occurring once. Germline values: CDR1 GTSNPN, CDR2 SVGIG (reference sequence). V lost 0 bases to trimming and J lost 4 bases, with 9 bases between them. This CDR3 contains 13 residues. In its sample, this clonotype was seen many times.

The receptor comes from a woman under 30 with Graves' ophthalmopathy. The chain joins TRBV30 to TRBJ2-5; D is possibly TRBD2 (5 bases). Sample: blood. CDR3 coding DNA: TGTGCCTGGAGTGTCCCCGGGATAGAGACCCAGTACTTC. Encoded protein: CAWSVPGIETQYF.